The T cell receptor (beta chain) under discussion was sequenced for a study of coeliac disease. Overall study context: Coeliac patients had newly diagnosed active disease, refractory type I disease, or gluten-free diet control. Overall study results and limits: Control samples showed higher TRB and TRG clonality than intraepithelial and lamina propria samples in active celiac disease. Largely private TRB repertoires meant most sequences were sample-unique.

V lost 2 bases to trimming and J lost 8 bases; unmatched junction nucleotides: 8. Germline-derived CDR1 and CDR2 are PRHDT and FYEKMQ (reference sequence). The CDR3 loop spans 15 amino acids. Using immunoSEQ multiplex PCR, the repertoire was profiled, and TCRdb retains in-frame clones only, with some absent. The sample lists roughly 4,800 clones; about four fifths were seen once. A word on this clone: The antigen is unknown. The sample contains more than one DNA sequence encoding this CDR3.

The sample was lamina propria lymphocytes from the gut. This TCR derives from a woman between 18 and 29 years old with active celiac disease. The chain has TRBV13 and TRBJ2-3; 9 bases map to TRBD2. The CDR3, as DNA: TGTGCCAGCAGCTTACGCAGCGGGAGGTCGGGTACGCAGTATTTT. It translates to CASSLRSGRSGTQYF.